Presented here are 28 T cell receptor beta chains from one specimen sequenced in a study of cytomegalovirus exposure and HLA in healthy donors. The PCR used 60 Vbeta and 13 Jbeta primers. Sequencing used immunoSEQ multiplex PCR; TCRdb keeps in-frame clones, though not all of them. The sample records around 110,000 clones, roughly 70% being singletons. Sequenced material: PBMCs. The receptors originated from a woman aged 18 to 35 in good health and CMV-seronegative.

This chain uses TRBV6-1 with TRBJ1-4; no firm D call. The V end was cut by 7 bases, the J end by 2 bases, with 14 bases between. CDR3 size: 15 residues. From germline, CDR1 is MNHNS and CDR2 SASEGT. This chain's CDR3 is CASTSGYSTNEKLFF. CDR3 sequence (DNA): TGTGCCAGCACGTCGGGTTATTCGACTAATGAAAAACTGTTTTTT.

The rearrangement joins TRBV30 to TRBJ1-2, with a weak D call TRBD1 (6 bases). The CDR3 runs to 15 residues. Germline V gene data show CDR1 as GTSNPN and CDR2 as SVGIG (reference sequence). Trimming took 0 bases from V and 0 from J, leaving 11 bases between them. The CDR3 loop reads CAWSVGQTTNYGYTF. CDR3 sequence (DNA): TGTGCCTGGAGTGTTGGACAGACGACTAACTATGGCTACACCTTC.

This clone was recorded a few times. The chain links TRBV6-4 to TRBJ2-2; TRBD2 is a possible D gene (6 bases). The V gene's germline CDR1 is MRHNA and CDR2 SNTAGT. This CDR3 has 17 amino acids. V dropped 4 bases and J dropped 0 bases, with 15 bases sitting between them. The CDR3 DNA reads TGTGCCAGCAGTGCCTTAGGTGGAGGGGCGAACACCGGGGAGCTGTTTTTT. Its translation is CASSALGGGANTGELFF.

This chain joins TRBV7-6 and TRBJ1-4; no firm D call. Trimming shortened V by 0 bases and J by 7 bases, and 9 bases separated the two germline ends. Germline V gives CDR1 SGHVS, CDR2 FNYEAQ. The CDR3 covers 14 residues. The CDR3 DNA is TGTGCCAGCAGCTTAGCCGGAGGCCCTGAAAAACTGTTTTTT. Encoded protein: CASSLAGGPEKLFF.

The V and J genes are TRBV4-2 and TRBJ2-5, with 8 bases identical to TRBD1. The CDR3 totals 15 residues. V was clipped by 3 bases and J by 1 base; unmatched bases: 4. Germline lookup yields CDR1 LGHNA and CDR2 YNFKEQ. In DNA, the CDR3 is TGTGCCAGCAGCCAGTGGGGACAGGCCCAAGAGACCCAGTACTTC. Amino acids: CASSQWGQAQETQYF.

The chain recombines TRBV7-3 with TRBJ1-2; possible D gene TRBD1, 5 bases. This CDR3 comprises 13 residues. V was clipped by 0 bases and J by 6 bases, with 8 bases between them. The V gene's germline CDR1 is SGHTA and CDR2 FQGTGA. CDR3 residues: CASSLTAGNGYTF. The CDR3 nucleotides read TGTGCCAGCAGCTTAACTGCAGGGAATGGCTACACCTTC.

This clone has only a few counts. J is TRBJ1-1 and V is TRBV6-1; 7 positions match TRBD1. The CDR3 runs 15 residues. The V gene's germline CDR1 is MNHNS and CDR2 SASEGT. The ends lost 2 bases at V and 0 bases at J; junction bases unmatched: 3. The CDR3 DNA follows: TGTGCCAGCAGTGAAAGAGGGGGCTTGAACACTGAAGCTTTCTTT. Its translation: CASSERGGLNTEAFF.

V is TRBV5-6 and J is TRBJ2-7; the D gene is possibly TRBD1 (5 bases). V shed 0 bases and J shed 4 bases, with 11 bases lying between them. Germline V lookup: CDR1 SGHDT, CDR2 YYEEEE. The CDR3 contains 14 residues. The CDR3: CASSLGGDSYEQYF. As DNA, the CDR3 is TGTGCCAGCAGCTTGGGTGGTGACAGTTACGAGCAGTACTTC.

V is TRBV4-1 and J is TRBJ2-7, with TRBD2 as a possible D gene (5 bases). V was shortened by 4 bases and J by 0 bases, with 19 bases between the two germline ends. The CDR3 runs 17 residues. Per germline, CDR1 MGHRA and CDR2 YSYEKL. In nucleotides, the CDR3 is TGCGCCAGCAGCCTCCGGACTCTCCCTTCATCCTCCTACGAGCAGTACTTC. It encodes CASSLRTLPSSSYEQYF.

The rearrangement uses TRBV6-5 and TRBJ2-7, with 7 bases fitting TRBD1. Germline assignment: CDR1 MNHEY and CDR2 SVGAGI. J gave up 3 bases and V 6 bases, and 11 bases lay outside the gene matches. The CDR3 covers 15 residues. CDR3 loop: CASSPTGAAVYEQYF. CDR3 in DNA: TGTGCCAGCAGCCCAACAGGGGCTGCGGTCTACGAGCAGTACTTC.

This chain links TRBV7-9 with TRBJ2-7; D possibly corresponds to TRBD2 (6 bases). The CDR3 contains 16 residues. Germline assignment: CDR1 SEHNR and CDR2 FQNEAQ (reference sequence). V lost 4 bases to trimming and J lost 5 bases, with 21 bases between them. CDR3 amino acids: CASSSSEGGTLDEQYF. In nucleotides, the CDR3 is TGTGCCAGCAGCTCCTCTGAGGGAGGCACGTTGGACGAGCAGTACTTC.

In its sample, this clone was seen a few times. V and J are TRBV7-6 and TRBJ2-2; D is possibly TRBD1 (6 bases). V was pared by 3 bases and J by 7 bases, with 12 bases between. Germline V lookup: CDR1 SGHVS, CDR2 FNYEAQ. The CDR3 totals 14 residues. CDR3 coding DNA: TGTGCCAGCAGCTTTAAACAGGGATTCGGGGAGCTGTTTTTT. This gives the protein CASSFKQGFGELFF. The full variable domain, completed using reference TRBV7-6 and TRBJ2-2, is GAGVSQSPRYKVTKRGQDVALRCDPISGHVSLYWYRQALGQGPEFLTYFNYEAQQDKSGLPNDRFSAERPEGSISTLTIQRTEQRDSAMYRCASSFKQGFGELFFGEGSRLTVL.

The chain has TRBV6-5 and TRBJ2-7; tentatively, D is TRBD2 (5 bases). CDR3 size: 14 residues. V lost 6 bases, J lost 2 bases, and 14 bases lay in between. Germline assignment: CDR1 MNHEY and CDR2 SVGAGI. The CDR3 loop is CASSPRGSPYEQYF. The CDR3 DNA is TGTGCCAGCAGCCCCCGCGGGTCGCCCTACGAGCAGTACTTC.

Here the CDR3 reads CASSLVTGTKNIQYF. The DNA of the CDR3 is TGCGCCAGCAGCTTGGTTACCGGGACCAAAAACATTCAGTACTTC. This chain links TRBV5-1 with TRBJ2-4, with a weak D call TRBD2 (5 bases). Deletions cut 0 bases from V and 2 bases from J, with 9 bases between. This CDR3 has 15 residues. CDR1 is SGHRS, CDR2 YFSETQ, per germline.

This clone was counted a single time. The chain combines TRBV15 with TRBJ2-7, with a tentative D call TRBD2 (5 bases). Germline V CDR1 and CDR2: LNHNV, YYDKDF (reference sequence). Trimming removed 0 bases from V and 9 bases from J, with 9 bases in between. CDR3 length equals 12 residues. The CDR3 DNA reads TGTGCCACCAGCAGAGATCGGGATCGGCAGTACTTC. Its translation: CATSRDRDRQYF.

The rearrangement uses TRBV28 and TRBJ1-1; D is possibly TRBD1 (6 bases). Looked up from germline, CDR1 is MDHEN and CDR2 is SYDVKM. The CDR3 totals 16 residues. V was shortened by 6 bases and J by 8 bases, with 25 bases between the two germline ends. DNA of the CDR3: TGTGCCAGCAGCTCACAGAGGGGGGGGGATGGCCTGGAAGCTTTCTTT. Its protein product is CASSSQRGGDGLEAFF. Full variable domain (outside the CDR3, taken from reference TRBV28 and TRBJ1-1): DVKVTQSSRYLVKRTGEKVFLECVQDMDHENMFWYRQDPGLGLRLIYFSYDVKMKEKGDIPEGYSVSREKKERFSLILESASTNQTSMYLCASSSQRGGDGLEAFFGQGTRLTVV.

The chain is built from TRBV2 and TRBJ1-5; D not certain. Germline-derived CDR1 and CDR2 are SNHLY and FYNNEI. The CDR3 is 14 amino acids. Trimming took 7 bases from V and 4 from J, leaving 14 bases between them. This CDR3 reads CASNRPGENQPQHF. The CDR3 DNA is TGTGCCAGCAACCGGCCCGGGGAGAATCAGCCCCAGCATTTT.

The CDR3 reads CSVGRAFTDTQYF. In nucleotides, the CDR3 is TGCAGCGTTGGCAGGGCCTTCACAGATACGCAGTATTTT. The chain links TRBV29-1 to TRBJ2-3; D perhaps matches TRBD1 (5 bases). Germline CDR1 reads SQVTM; CDR2 reads ANQGSEA. This CDR3 has 13 amino acids. Trimming removed 4 bases at V and 2 bases at J, with 10 bases between.

The chain combines TRBV11-2 with TRBJ2-7, with 11 bases matching TRBD1. V trimming: 7 bases; J trimming: 5 bases; junction bases outside the gene matches: 4. Germline V lookup: CDR1 SGHAT, CDR2 FQNNGV. The CDR3 contains 13 residues. CDR3 DNA: TGTGCCAGCACCCGGGACAGGGGGGACGAGCAGTACTTC. It specifies CASTRDRGDEQYF.

The chain joins TRBV7-9 to TRBJ1-5; the D is unclear. The CDR3 contains 17 residues. V lost 1 base and J 3 bases, leaving 16 bases between the germline ends. Germline lookup yields CDR1 SEHNR and CDR2 FQNEAQ (reference sequence). The CDR3: CASSLGPLRGVNQPQHF. The CDR3 region has the DNA TGTGCCAGCAGCTTAGGCCCTCTACGTGGAGTCAATCAGCCCCAGCATTTT.

The chain is built from TRBV30 and TRBJ2-3; tentative D call: TRBD2 (6 bases). From germline, CDR1 is GTSNPN and CDR2 SVGIG (reference sequence). The CDR3 length is 15 residues. V lost 0 bases and J 0 bases, leaving 10 bases between the germline ends. CDR3 region: CAWSVSRGSTDTQYF. The CDR3 nucleotides are TGTGCCTGGAGTGTATCGCGGGGTAGCACAGATACGCAGTATTTT.

The chain combines TRBV2 with TRBJ1-2; tentative D call: TRBD1 (6 bases). This CDR3 has 14 residues. V lost 5 bases, J lost 0 bases, and 10 bases lay in between. Germline V gene data show CDR1 as SNHLY and CDR2 as FYNNEI. The CDR3 sequence: CASSHREANYGYTF. CDR3 in DNA: TGTGCCAGCAGTCACAGGGAAGCTAACTATGGCTACACCTTC.

The rearrangement joins TRBV5-1 to TRBJ1-1; 12 nucleotides align to TRBD1. Germline CDR1 reads SGHRS; CDR2 reads YFSETQ. The CDR3 length is 14 residues. V lost 5 bases to trimming and J lost 11 bases; unmatched junction nucleotides: 10. The CDR3 spells CASSSGTGGVMAFF. The DNA for the CDR3 is TGCGCCAGCAGTTCCGGGACAGGGGGCGTCATGGCTTTCTTT.

In its sample, this clone was seen a few times. V and J are TRBV28 and TRBJ2-7, with D perhaps matching TRBD1 (7 bases). The CDR3 is made up of 13 amino acids. V dropped 2 bases and J dropped 4 bases, with 9 bases sitting between them. Looked up from germline, CDR1 is MDHEN and CDR2 is SYDVKM. The CDR3 spells CASSLAGGYEQYF. The DNA for the CDR3 is TGTGCCAGCAGTTTAGCAGGGGGGTACGAGCAGTACTTC. Complete variable domain (other parts from reference TRBV28 and TRBJ2-7): DVKVTQSSRYLVKRTGEKVFLECVQDMDHENMFWYRQDPGLGLRLIYFSYDVKMKEKGDIPEGYSVSREKKERFSLILESASTNQTSMYLCASSLAGGYEQYFGPGTRLTVT.

In this sample, this clone turned up once. V gene TRBV13 combines with J gene TRBJ2-7; the D gene is possibly TRBD2 (5 bases). The CDR3 length is 12 residues. Germline CDR1 and CDR2: PRHDT and FYEKMQ (reference sequence). V lost 1 base and J lost 5, with 6 bases in between. The CDR3 protein is CASSLAGNEQYF. The CDR3 nucleotides read TGTGCCAGCAGCTTAGCCGGGAACGAGCAGTACTTC. Together with reference TRBV13 and TRBJ2-7, the CDR3 gives the full variable domain: AAGVIQSPRHLIKEKRETATLKCYPIPRHDTVYWYQQGPGQDPQFLISFYEKMQSDKGSIPDRFSAQQFSDYHSELNMSSLELGDSALYFCASSLAGNEQYFGPGTRLTVT.

J is TRBJ2-7 and V is TRBV6-1, with D unresolved. The CDR3 consists of 13 residues. V was pared by 2 bases and J by 7 bases, with 12 bases between. The V gene's germline CDR1 is MNHNS and CDR2 SASEGT. Written as DNA, the CDR3 is TGTGCCAGCAGTGAATGGTTTGAGACAGAGCAGTACTTC. Translation: CASSEWFETEQYF.

CDR3: CASSSIRNYGYTF. CDR3 nucleotides: TGTGCCAGCAGCTCCATCAGGAACTATGGCTACACCTTC. The chain uses TRBV6-6 and TRBJ1-2, with D unresolved. The CDR3 loop spans 13 amino acids. Germline assignment: CDR1 MNHNY and CDR2 SVGAGI (reference sequence). V was shortened by 6 bases and J by 2 bases, with 10 bases between the two germline ends.

The rearrangement uses TRBV4-1 and TRBJ2-5; the D gene is possibly TRBD2 (5 bases). Germline V lookup: CDR1 MGHRA, CDR2 YSYEKL. The CDR3 sequence is 16 residues long. Trimming left V 5 bases short and J 5 bases short, with 21 bases between. CDR3 DNA sequence: TGCGCCAGCAGCGACCCTTGGTCGGTCGAGCGGGAGACCCAGTACTTC. It yields the protein CASSDPWSVERETQYF.